These 10 T cell receptor beta chains were sequenced from one sample in a study of shared clonotypes between healthy human individuals. TCRdb's table, derived via immunoSEQ multiplex PCR, lists solely in-frame clones and lacks some. Of 400,000 to 600,000 clones in the sample, roughly three quarters were seen once. The sequencing input was PBMCs. These TCRs come from a woman between 40 and 50 years old in good health. Some clones in this sample may be carry-over from other donors' samples.

This clone was recorded only once. The gene calls are TRBV18 and TRBJ2-1; D remains unclear. This CDR3 has 15 amino acids. V was cut by 2 bases and J by 0 bases, with 8 bases left in between. CDR1 is KGHSH and CDR2 is LQKENI in the germline V gene. In DNA, the CDR3 is TGTGCCAGCTCACCAGACCCAGGCTCCTACAATGAGCAGTTCTTC. This codes for CASSPDPGSYNEQFF.

The J gene is TRBJ1-1, the V gene TRBV11-2; tentative D call: TRBD1 (6 bases). This CDR3 contains 14 residues. Trimming took off 0 bases at V and 1 base at J, with 6 bases between the two ends. Per germline, CDR1 SGHAT and CDR2 FQNNGV. The CDR3 coding sequence is TGTGCCAGCAGCTTAGAGACAGGGAACACTGAAGCTTTCTTT. Translation: CASSLETGNTEAFF.

This clone has just a few counts. The chain carries TRBV28 and TRBJ1-5, with no clear D. The CDR3 is 12 residues long. Trimming left V 7 bases short and J 7 bases short, with 11 bases between. Germline CDR1 is MDHEN and CDR2 is SYDVKM. CDR3 coding DNA: TGTGCCAGCAATGGATACGGGCAGCCCCAGCATTTT. It specifies CASNGYGQPQHF.

The chain has TRBV25-1 and TRBJ2-1; perhaps D is TRBD1 or TRBD2 (5 bases each). The germline CDR1 and CDR2 sequences are MGHDK and SYGVNS. The CDR3 spans 13 residues. The V end lost 7 bases, the J end lost 7 bases, and 14 bases lay between the germline ends. The CDR3 coding sequence is TGTGCCAGCAAGTGGTCGGGGCGGAATGAGCAGTTCTTC. Translating gives CASKWSGRNEQFF.

This clone was counted between two and nine times. The chain is built from TRBV7-2 and TRBJ2-1, with D perhaps TRBD2 (5 bases). The CDR3 is made up of 16 amino acids. In germline, CDR1 is SGHTA, CDR2 FQGNSA. Between the trimmed V and J ends, which lost 1 base and 3 bases, there was a span of 13 bases. CDR3 sequence (DNA): TGTGCCAGCAGCTTAGTGGTGGGGAGAGACTACAATGAGCAGTTCTTC. It translates to CASSLVVGRDYNEQFF.

V and J are TRBV27 and TRBJ1-6; 9 bases align to TRBD1. The CDR3 is 16 residues long. Germline CDR1 and CDR2: MNHEY and SMNVEV (reference sequence). J gave up 4 bases and V 5 bases, and 6 bases lay outside the gene matches. This chain's CDR3 is CASSKGQGSYNSPLHF. In nucleotides, the CDR3 is TGTGCCAGCAGTAAGGGACAGGGAAGTTATAATTCACCCCTCCACTTT.

This clone was observed a single time. The CDR3 nucleotides are TGTGCCAGCAGCTCCGGGACCCCCGGTTGGAATACGCAGTATTTT. Its translation is CASSSGTPGWNTQYF. The gene calls are TRBV7-3 and TRBJ2-3, with D perhaps matching TRBD1 or TRBD2 (5 bases each). Trimming took 4 bases from V and 7 from J, leaving 18 bases between them. The CDR3 is 15 amino acids. The germline gives CDR1 SGHTA, CDR2 FQGTGA.

The rearrangement uses TRBV28 and TRBJ2-5; D may be TRBD1 or TRBD2 (6 bases each). TRBJ2-7 matches the DNA end more closely, so the J call is doubtful. The CDR3 has 15 residues. Germline V CDR1 and CDR2: MDHEN, SYDVKM. This chain's CDR3 is CASSSPWGASYEQYF. For the CDR3, the DNA is TGTGCCAGCAGTTCCCCGTGGGGGGCTTCCTACGAGCAGTACTTC.

The rearrangement uses TRBV5-6 and TRBJ2-3; D not resolved. The V end was cut by 6 bases, the J end by 4 bases, with 6 bases between. Germline V gene sequence: CDR1 SGHDT, CDR2 YYEEEE. The CDR3 length is 11 residues. Here the CDR3 DNA reads TGTGCCAGCAATTACGCAGATACGCAGTATTTT. Translation gives CASNYADTQYF. Combining the CDR3 with reference TRBV5-6 and TRBJ2-3 gives the whole variable domain DAGVTQSPTHLIKTRGQQVTLRCSPKSGHDTVSWYQQALGQGPQFIFQYYEEEERQRGNFPDRFSGHQFPNYSSELNVNALLLGDSALYLCASNYADTQYFGPGTRLTVL.

The V and J genes are TRBV28 and TRBJ2-5; 10 nucleotides align to TRBD2. The V gene end was trimmed by 8 bases and the J gene end by 4 bases; junction bases not matched to a gene: 7. The CDR3 has 14 amino acids. Looked up from germline, CDR1 is MDHEN and CDR2 is SYDVKM. CDR3 loop: CASPSGSLGETQYF. The CDR3 DNA follows: TGTGCCAGCCCTAGCGGGAGCTTAGGAGAGACCCAGTACTTC.